This T cell receptor beta chain stems from a study of shared clonotypes between healthy human individuals (TCRdb year 2020). Regarding the research as a whole: The cohort included three men and two women between 18 and 49 years of age. To increase sequencing depth and limit assay-specific biases, TCR repertoire library preparation and sequencing were carried out by different laboratories using diverse techniques. Each donor's leukapheresis produced roughly between roughly 0.94 and 9.5 billion PBMCs. Blood TCR repertoires of a handful of healthy adults were deeply sequenced to estimate repertoire size and the extent of clonotype sharing between individuals. For each donor, CD4 naive and CD4 memory were each given three plates, CD8 naive was given two plates, and CD8 memory was given one plate.

Study-level results and caveats: Pairwise subsampling indicated that sequencing depth was expected to affect the degree of clonotype sharing among donors. Rarefaction of sorted-subset datasets indicated incomplete sequencing despite the large sequencing depth. The small number of donors limited the genetic and exposure-history diversity represented. Sampling was restricted to blood, and TCR repertoires in tissues likely differ from the TCR repertoires found in blood. Higher generation probabilities were observed for clonotypes shared by all four sorted-subset donors than for non-shared clonotypes. Estimated clonotype richness was generally larger for naive than for memory subsets. About 5% of naive CD4, 3.5% of naive CD8, approximately 2% of memory CD4, and about 0.4% of memory CD8 clonotypes were shared across a few donors.

This clone occurred a few times. The clone's antigen remains unknown. The sample holds no much larger clone one base away, and base qualities are not on file. Using the deep immunoSEQ assay, multiplex PCR amplified TCR CDR3 regions from genomic DNA. Extracted genomic DNA from each cell subset was distributed evenly across all wells of several immunoSEQ 96-well plates, and each plate was treated as a replicate. Each replicate PCR for sorted subsets received approximately 220 ng genomic DNA, equal to 28,000 or so T cell genomes. The purified libraries were quantified using a Qubit 3.0 fluorometer, sized with a Bioanalyzer 2100, and then quantified again using the KAPA Library Quantification kit. A separate single-read 150-cycle Illumina NextSeq 550 flow cell was used to sequence each immunoSEQ 96-well plate. On the study's bioinformatics: Because only junctional sequences without quality scores were contained in the immunoSEQ output, filtering matching that applied to full-length reads could not be performed. To assign V/J genes and CDR3, sequences were annotated against IMGT germline references using PyIR, a Python wrapper for IgBLAST v1.9. Any read was removed if the V/J assignment was weak (E-value above 1e-6), the CDR3 was missing, or the read contained stop codons, out-of-frame junctions, or ambiguous translated residues. A V3J clonotype was defined by an identical inferred V gene, J gene, and CDR3 amino acid sequence. Percentage overlap between repertoires was calculated by dividing the number of shared unique clonotypes by the size of the smaller repertoire. RTK rarefaction, the Chao1 estimator, and Recon v2.1 estimates of unobserved clonotypes were used to assess repertoire richness. Generation probabilities for all TCRbeta clonotypes obtained by the gDNA method from a handful of donors were computed using OLGA. TCRdb took over this immuneACCESS table, retaining in-frame rearrangements with V and J assigned. Such tables are incomplete; in checked studies, under half of the missing clones stem from an unresolved V gene, and the remainder is unexplained. That table supplies the V and J calls and clone size; D and trimming were determined from the DNA. The sample includes more than 2 million clones, with about 94% observed a single time. The ten top clones hold more than 1.5% of the sample.

For the CD8 naive samples, CD45RO-negative cells were positively selected for CCR7, yielding a CD45RA+CCR7+ population from which TemRA cells were excluded. Healthy HIV-negative adults with no recently reported acute infections or vaccinations were included as donors. All donors were Caucasian adults living in Nashville, Tennessee, USA. Blood was obtained by leukapheresis, after which PBMCs were separated by Ficoll-Histopaque density gradient centrifugation and cryopreserved in liquid nitrogen vapor phase. Analytical flow cytometry was used to check the purity and quantity of every magnetically sorted T cell population. Genomic DNA was isolated from each sorted fraction and quantified by UV absorbance on a Nanodrop 2000c. The germline V gene encodes CDR1 SNHLY and CDR2 FYNNEI. A distance of 14 bases separates the germline ends of V and J, which lose 6 bases and 5 bases respectively. CDR3 length: 14 amino acids, cysteine to phenylalanine. Only the CDR3 portion is preserved as DNA: 42 bases, with reading frame beginning at the first base.

The sequence links TRBV2 to TRBJ1-5; TRBD1 is perhaps the D gene, given 5 matching bases. Sequencing input: naive CD8+ T cells from PBMCs. Interpreted using the paper, the cell subset or site label stands for: CD45RA+CCR7+. The clonotype originates from a man in his late teens or twenties in good health. Some clones in this sample may be carry-over from other donors' samples. The nucleotides are TGTGCCAGCAGGGCGAGGGGCGGGGATCAGCCCCAGCATTTT. Its product reads: CASRARGGDQPQHF.